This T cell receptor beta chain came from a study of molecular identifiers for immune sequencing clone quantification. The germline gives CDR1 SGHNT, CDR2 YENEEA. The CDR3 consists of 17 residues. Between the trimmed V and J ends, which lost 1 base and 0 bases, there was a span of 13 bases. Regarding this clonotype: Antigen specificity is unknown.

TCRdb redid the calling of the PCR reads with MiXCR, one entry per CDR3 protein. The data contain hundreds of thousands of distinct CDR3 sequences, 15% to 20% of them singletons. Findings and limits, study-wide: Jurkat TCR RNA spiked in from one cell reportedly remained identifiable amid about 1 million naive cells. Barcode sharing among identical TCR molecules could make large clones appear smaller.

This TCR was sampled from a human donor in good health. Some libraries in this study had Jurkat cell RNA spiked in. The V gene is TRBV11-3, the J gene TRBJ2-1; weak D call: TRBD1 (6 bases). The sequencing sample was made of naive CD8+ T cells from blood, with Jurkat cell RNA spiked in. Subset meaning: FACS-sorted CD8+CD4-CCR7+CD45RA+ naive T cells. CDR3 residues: CASSLGRGTSSYNEQFF. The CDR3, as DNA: TGTGCCAGCAGCTTAGGCAGGGGCACAAGCTCCTACAATGAGCAGTTCTTC.